The rows below give T cell receptor beta chains drawn from one sample of a study of blood T cell repertoires in COVID-19. Generated by immunoSEQ multiplex PCR, the TCRdb table keeps only in-frame clones and is missing some. The sample holds roughly 410,000 clones, about 91% seen once. The material sequenced was peripheral blood. These receptors originate from a middle-aged woman with COVID-19, enrolled during active disease. The CDR3 runs from the conserved cysteine through the conserved F or W. The D gene is left open where the match is weak. Rows give clone size only sometimes, using once, few, many, or a class for an expanded clone.

j_call: TRBJ2-7
cdr3_length: 17
v_call: TRBV19
clone_size: NA
d_call: TRBD1
cdr3_aa: CASSTTILTGGTYEQYF
cdr3_nt: TGTGCCAGTAGTACCACCATACTGACAGGGGGCACCTACGAGCAGTACTTC

j_call: TRBJ1-1
cdr3_length: 15
v_call: TRBV4-1
clone_size: NA
d_call: TRBD1
cdr3_aa: CASSQSRTGGTEAFF
cdr3_nt: TGCGCCAGCAGCCAATCTCGGACAGGGGGCACTGAAGCTTTCTTT

j_call: TRBJ2-2
cdr3_length: 14
v_call: TRBV19
clone_size: few
d_call: NA
cdr3_aa: CASKGATNTGELFF
cdr3_nt: TGTGCCAGTAAGGGAGCCACGAACACCGGGGAGCTGTTTTTT

j_call: TRBJ2-6
cdr3_length: 13
v_call: TRBV30
clone_size: NA
d_call: TRBD1
cdr3_aa: CACIRTGDVVLTF
cdr3_nt: TGTGCCTGCATTAGGACAGGGGACGTAGTCCTGACTTTC

j_call: TRBJ1-5
cdr3_length: 15
v_call: TRBV7-2
clone_size: NA
d_call: TRBD1
cdr3_aa: CASSLSLGGSQPQHF
cdr3_nt: TGTGCCAGCAGCTTAAGTCTAGGGGGCAGTCAGCCCCAGCATTTT

j_call: TRBJ2-3
cdr3_length: 15
v_call: TRBV9
clone_size: NA
d_call: NA
cdr3_aa: CASSADGLPTDTQYF
cdr3_nt: TGTGCCAGCAGCGCCGATGGACTACCCACAGATACGCAGTATTTT

j_call: TRBJ1-4
cdr3_length: 14
v_call: TRBV9
clone_size: NA
d_call: NA
cdr3_aa: CASSGRTVNEKLFF
cdr3_nt: TGTGCCAGCAGCGGGAGGACAGTTAATGAAAAACTGTTTTTT

j_call: TRBJ1-6
cdr3_length: 12
v_call: TRBV19
clone_size: NA
d_call: NA
cdr3_aa: CASSMRNSPLHF
cdr3_nt: TGTGCCAGTAGTATGAGGAACTCACCCCTCCACTTT

j_call: TRBJ1-3
cdr3_length: 15
v_call: TRBV29-1
clone_size: NA
d_call: NA
cdr3_aa: CSVMHGGSAGNTIYF
cdr3_nt: TGCAGCGTCATGCACGGGGGTTCTGCTGGAAACACCATATATTTT

j_call: TRBJ1-6
cdr3_length: 14
v_call: TRBV19
clone_size: NA
d_call: TRBD1
cdr3_aa: CASTSTGGWGPLHF
cdr3_nt: TGTGCCAGTACCTCGACAGGGGGCTGGGGCCCCCTCCACTTT

j_call: TRBJ1-2
cdr3_length: 13
v_call: TRBV23-1
clone_size: NA
d_call: NA
cdr3_aa: CASSQTVNYGYTF
cdr3_nt: TGCGCCAGCAGCCAAACAGTTAACTATGGCTACACCTTC

j_call: TRBJ2-5
cdr3_length: 15
v_call: TRBV7-2
clone_size: NA
d_call: TRBD2
cdr3_aa: CASSLLAGVRETQYF
cdr3_nt: TGTGCCAGCAGCCTACTAGCGGGAGTGAGAGAGACCCAGTACTTC

j_call: TRBJ1-1
cdr3_length: 17
v_call: TRBV9
clone_size: NA
d_call: TRBD1
cdr3_aa: CASSGLQGDLGNTEAFF
cdr3_nt: TGTGCCAGCAGCGGACTACAGGGGGATCTCGGGAACACTGAAGCTTTCTTT

j_call: TRBJ1-1
cdr3_length: 13
v_call: TRBV6-5
clone_size: NA
d_call: NA
cdr3_aa: CASRDSRNTEAFF
cdr3_nt: TGTGCCAGCAGGGACAGCCGGAACACTGAAGCTTTCTTT

j_call: TRBJ2-1
cdr3_length: 14
v_call: TRBV7-2
clone_size: NA
d_call: TRBD2
cdr3_aa: CASSYLAGGNEQFF
cdr3_nt: TGTGCCAGCAGCTACCTAGCGGGGGGCAATGAGCAGTTCTTC

j_call: TRBJ1-2
cdr3_length: 13
v_call: TRBV27
clone_size: NA
d_call: NA
cdr3_aa: CASSFSGFYGYTF
cdr3_nt: TGTGCCAGCAGTTTTTCGGGGTTCTATGGCTACACCTTC

j_call: TRBJ2-1
cdr3_length: 13
v_call: TRBV13
clone_size: NA
d_call: NA
cdr3_aa: CASSLGRLGEQFF
cdr3_nt: TGTGCCAGCAGCTTAGGGAGACTAGGTGAGCAGTTCTTC

j_call: TRBJ1-6
cdr3_length: 16
v_call: TRBV6-5
clone_size: NA
d_call: TRBD1
cdr3_aa: CASSSYRGMGNSPLHF
cdr3_nt: TGTGCCAGCAGTTCATACAGGGGTATGGGAAATTCACCCCTCCACTTT

j_call: TRBJ1-6
cdr3_length: 16
v_call: TRBV4-2
clone_size: NA
d_call: TRBD1
cdr3_aa: CASSPRQGADNSPLHF
cdr3_nt: TGTGCCAGCAGCCCCCGACAGGGCGCAGATAATTCACCCCTCCACTTT

j_call: TRBJ1-2
cdr3_length: 15
v_call: TRBV28
clone_size: once
d_call: TRBD1
cdr3_aa: CASSRSRDSPSGYTF
cdr3_nt: TGTGCCAGCAGCCGATCCCGGGACAGCCCGAGTGGCTACACCTTC

j_call: TRBJ1-1
cdr3_length: 16
v_call: TRBV7-9
clone_size: NA
d_call: NA
cdr3_aa: CASSFILPTQGTEAFF
cdr3_nt: TGTGCCAGCAGCTTTATTCTTCCTACCCAGGGGACTGAAGCTTTCTTT

j_call: TRBJ2-2
cdr3_length: 15
v_call: TRBV10-3
clone_size: NA
d_call: TRBD1
cdr3_aa: CAIRGQGRGTGELFF
cdr3_nt: TGTGCCATCAGGGGACAGGGGCGTGGAACCGGGGAGCTGTTTTTT

j_call: TRBJ2-7
cdr3_length: 17
v_call: TRBV4-3
clone_size: NA
d_call: NA
cdr3_aa: CASSHRSKGNRAYEQYF
cdr3_nt: TGCGCCAGCAGCCACCGCTCAAAGGGGAACAGGGCGTACGAGCAGTACTTC

j_call: TRBJ1-1
cdr3_length: 15
v_call: TRBV9
clone_size: NA
d_call: NA
cdr3_aa: CASSLAGTLNTEAFF
cdr3_nt: TGTGCCAGCAGTCTAGCTGGGACACTGAACACTGAAGCTTTCTTT